This T cell receptor beta chain emerged from a study of blood T cell repertoires in COVID-19. The wider study: Nucleic acid was either cDNA or gDNA, and it came from T cells, B-cell-depleted T cells, or PBMCs.

In the original analysis: Nucleated cell counts were estimated from reference gene primer amplification. Sequencing was performed with immunoSEQ multiplex PCR; in TCRdb, only in-frame clones are kept and a portion is missing. The V and J calls and the clone size are those of that table, but D and trimming were determined from the DNA. The sample consists of about 180,000 clones, about 79% of them appearing once. The CDR3 length is 14 residues. CDR1 and CDR2 from the germline V gene are LGHDT and YNNKEL (reference sequence). Trimming pared 4 bases from V and 12 bases from J, leaving 18 bases between. This chain joins TRBV3-1 (or the pseudogene TRBV3-2) and TRBJ1-4, with TRBD1 as a possible D gene (5 bases). This receptor was taken from a woman between 65 and 79 years old with acute or convalescent COVID-19. The sample consisted of peripheral blood. The CDR3 DNA reads TGTGCCAGCAGCCGACGCGGGGGTGGAGATCAACTGTTTTTT. It translates to CASSRRGGGDQLFF.